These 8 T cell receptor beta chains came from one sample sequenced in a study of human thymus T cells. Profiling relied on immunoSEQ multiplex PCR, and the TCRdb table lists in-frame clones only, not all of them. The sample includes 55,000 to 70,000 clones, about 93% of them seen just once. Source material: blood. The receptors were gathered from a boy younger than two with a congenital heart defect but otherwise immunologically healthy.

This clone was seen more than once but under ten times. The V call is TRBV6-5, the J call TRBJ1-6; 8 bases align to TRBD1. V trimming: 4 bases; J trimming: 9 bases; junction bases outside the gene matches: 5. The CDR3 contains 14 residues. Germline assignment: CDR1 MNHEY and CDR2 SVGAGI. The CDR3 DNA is TGTGCCAGCAGTTCAGGGGGCCGGGGTTCACCCCTCCACTTT. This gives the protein CASSSGGRGSPLHF.

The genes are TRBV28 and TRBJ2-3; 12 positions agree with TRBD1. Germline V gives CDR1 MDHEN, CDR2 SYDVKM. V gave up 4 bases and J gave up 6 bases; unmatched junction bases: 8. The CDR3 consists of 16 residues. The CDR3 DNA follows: TGTGCCAGCAGTTCACCGGGACAGGGGGCAGCCGATACGCAGTATTTT. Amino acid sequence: CASSSPGQGAADTQYF. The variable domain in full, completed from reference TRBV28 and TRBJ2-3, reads DVKVTQSSRYLVKRTGEKVFLECVQDMDHENMFWYRQDPGLGLRLIYFSYDVKMKEKGDIPEGYSVSREKKERFSLILESASTNQTSMYLCASSSPGQGAADTQYFGPGTRLTVL.

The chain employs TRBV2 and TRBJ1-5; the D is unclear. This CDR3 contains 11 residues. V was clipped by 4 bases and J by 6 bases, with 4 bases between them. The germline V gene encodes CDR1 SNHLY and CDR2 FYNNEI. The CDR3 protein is CASSVGQPQHF. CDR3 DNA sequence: TGTGCCAGCAGTGTGGGTCAGCCCCAGCATTTT.

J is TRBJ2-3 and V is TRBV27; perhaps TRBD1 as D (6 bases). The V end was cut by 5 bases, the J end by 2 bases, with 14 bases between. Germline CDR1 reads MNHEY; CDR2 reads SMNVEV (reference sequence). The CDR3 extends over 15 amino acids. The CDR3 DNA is TGTGCCAGCAGTCCCGGGACAACCCCCACAGATACGCAGTATTTT. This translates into CASSPGTTPTDTQYF.

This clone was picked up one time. The CDR3 DNA reads TGCAGTGCTAGAGATTTGGCTTTCTTT. The encoded protein is CSARDLAFF. The chain links TRBV20-1 to TRBJ1-1, with no clear D. In germline, CDR1 is DFQATT, CDR2 SNEGSKA (reference sequence). The V and J ends lost 0 bases and 11 bases respectively, with 4 bases between them. The CDR3 loop spans 9 amino acids.

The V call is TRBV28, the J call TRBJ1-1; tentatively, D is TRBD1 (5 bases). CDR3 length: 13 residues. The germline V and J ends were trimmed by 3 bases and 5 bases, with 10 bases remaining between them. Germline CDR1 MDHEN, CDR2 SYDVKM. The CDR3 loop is CASSFVKGTEAFF. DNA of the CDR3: TGTGCCAGCAGTTTTGTAAAGGGGACTGAAGCTTTCTTT.

CDR3 coding DNA: TGTGCCAGCAGTGGATTTGGGGCCCCTAACAATCAGCCCCAGCATTTT. Translation: CASSGFGAPNNQPQHF. The chain couples TRBV2 to TRBJ1-5; perhaps TRBD1 as D (5 bases). In germline, CDR1 is SNHLY, CDR2 FYNNEI. The CDR3 has 16 amino acids. The V and J ends lost 4 bases and 3 bases respectively, with 16 bases between them.

CDR3 residues: CASSWDRGHNEQFF. CDR3 nucleotide sequence: TGTGCCAGCAGCTGGGACAGGGGGCACAATGAGCAGTTCTTC. J is TRBJ2-1 and V is TRBV7-2, with 12 bases aligning to TRBD1. V was pared by 4 bases and J by 5 bases, with 0 bases of the junction left unmatched. Germline-derived CDR1 and CDR2 are SGHTA and FQGNSA. The CDR3 is 14 amino acids.